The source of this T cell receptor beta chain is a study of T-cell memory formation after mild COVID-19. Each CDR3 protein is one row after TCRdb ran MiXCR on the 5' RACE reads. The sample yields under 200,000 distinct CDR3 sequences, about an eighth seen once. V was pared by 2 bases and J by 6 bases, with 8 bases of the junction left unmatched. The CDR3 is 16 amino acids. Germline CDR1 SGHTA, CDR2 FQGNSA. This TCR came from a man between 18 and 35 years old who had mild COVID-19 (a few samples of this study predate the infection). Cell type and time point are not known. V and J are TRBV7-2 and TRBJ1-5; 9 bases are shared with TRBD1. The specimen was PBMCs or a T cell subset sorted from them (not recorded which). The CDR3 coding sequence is TGTGCCAGCAGCTTACGCACAGGGGGCGCGGGTCAGCCCCAGCATTTT. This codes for CASSLRTGGAGQPQHF. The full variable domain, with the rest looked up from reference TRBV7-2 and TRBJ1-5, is GAGVSQSPSNKVTEKGKDVELRCDPISGHTALYWYRQSLGQGLEFLIYFQGNSAPDKSGLPSDRFSAERTGGSVSTLTIQRTQQEDSAVYLCASSLRTGGAGQPQHFGDGTRLSIL.